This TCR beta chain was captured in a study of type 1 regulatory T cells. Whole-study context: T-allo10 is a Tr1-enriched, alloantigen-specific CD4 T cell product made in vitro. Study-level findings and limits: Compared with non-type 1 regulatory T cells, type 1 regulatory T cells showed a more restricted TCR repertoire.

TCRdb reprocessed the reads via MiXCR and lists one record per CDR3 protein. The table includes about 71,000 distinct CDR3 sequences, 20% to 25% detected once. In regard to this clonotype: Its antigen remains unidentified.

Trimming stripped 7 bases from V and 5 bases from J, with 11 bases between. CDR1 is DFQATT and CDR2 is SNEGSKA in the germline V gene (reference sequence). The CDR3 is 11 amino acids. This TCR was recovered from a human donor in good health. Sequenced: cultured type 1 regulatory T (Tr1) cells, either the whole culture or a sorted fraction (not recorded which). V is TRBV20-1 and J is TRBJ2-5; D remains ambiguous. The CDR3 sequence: CSVPIGETQYF. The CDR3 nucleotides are TGCAGTGTACCAATCGGCGAGACCCAGTACTTC.